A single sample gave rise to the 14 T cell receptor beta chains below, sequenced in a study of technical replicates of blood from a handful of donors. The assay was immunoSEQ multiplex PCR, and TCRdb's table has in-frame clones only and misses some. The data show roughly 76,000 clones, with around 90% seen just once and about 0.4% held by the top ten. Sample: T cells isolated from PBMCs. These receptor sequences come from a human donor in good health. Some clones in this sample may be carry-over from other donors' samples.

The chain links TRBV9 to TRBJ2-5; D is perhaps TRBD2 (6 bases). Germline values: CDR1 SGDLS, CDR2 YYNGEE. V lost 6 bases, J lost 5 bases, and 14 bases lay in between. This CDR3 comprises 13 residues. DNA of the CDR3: TGTGCCAGCAACCCAACTAGCTGGGAGACCCAGTACTTC. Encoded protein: CASNPTSWETQYF.

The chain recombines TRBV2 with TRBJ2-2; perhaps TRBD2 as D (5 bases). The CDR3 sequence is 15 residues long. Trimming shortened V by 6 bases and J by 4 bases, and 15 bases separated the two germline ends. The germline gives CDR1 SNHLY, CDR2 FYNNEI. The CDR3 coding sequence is TGTGCCAGCAGCGAAACTAGTGTGAGCACCGGGGAGCTGTTTTTT. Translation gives CASSETSVSTGELFF.

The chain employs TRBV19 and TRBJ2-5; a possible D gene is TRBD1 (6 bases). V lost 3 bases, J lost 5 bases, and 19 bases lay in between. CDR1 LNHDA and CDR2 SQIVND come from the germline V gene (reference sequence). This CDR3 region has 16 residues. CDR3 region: CASSMSTGSLRETQYF. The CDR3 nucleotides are TGTGCCAGTAGTATGAGTACAGGGTCTCTTAGGGAGACCCAGTACTTC. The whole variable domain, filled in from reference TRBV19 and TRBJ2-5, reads DGGITQSPKYLFRKEGQNVTLSCEQNLNHDAMYWYRQDPGQGLRLIYYSQIVNDFQKGDIAEGYSVSREKKESFPLTVTSAQKNPTAFYLCASSMSTGSLRETQYFGPGTRLLVL.

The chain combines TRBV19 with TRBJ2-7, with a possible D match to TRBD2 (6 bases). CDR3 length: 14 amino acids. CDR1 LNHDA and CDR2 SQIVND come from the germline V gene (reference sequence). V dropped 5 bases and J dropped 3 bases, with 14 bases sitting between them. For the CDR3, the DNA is TGTGCCAGTAGTCCGGGACTTAGGAACTACGAGCAGTACTTC. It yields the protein CASSPGLRNYEQYF.

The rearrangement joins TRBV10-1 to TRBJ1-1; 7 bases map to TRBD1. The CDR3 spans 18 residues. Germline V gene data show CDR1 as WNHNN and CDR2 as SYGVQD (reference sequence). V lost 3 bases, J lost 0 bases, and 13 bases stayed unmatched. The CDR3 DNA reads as TGCGCCAGCAGTGATCTTAAATTTACAGGGGAGATGAACACTGAAGCTTTCTTT. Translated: CASSDLKFTGEMNTEAFF.

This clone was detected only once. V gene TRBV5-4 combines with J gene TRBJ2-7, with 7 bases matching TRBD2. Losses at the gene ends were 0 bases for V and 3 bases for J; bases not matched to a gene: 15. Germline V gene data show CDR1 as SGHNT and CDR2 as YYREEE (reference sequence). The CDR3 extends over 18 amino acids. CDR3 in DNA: TGTGCCAGCAGCTTGGAAGGTTCCTGGGAGGGTGGGCTCTACGAGCAGTACTTC. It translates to CASSLEGSWEGGLYEQYF. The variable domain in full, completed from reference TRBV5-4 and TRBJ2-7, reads ETGVTQSPTHLIKTRGQQVTLRCSSQSGHNTVSWYQQALGQGPQFIFQYYREEENGRGNFPPRFSGLQFPNYSSELNVNALELDDSALYLCASSLEGSWEGGLYEQYFGPGTRLTVT.

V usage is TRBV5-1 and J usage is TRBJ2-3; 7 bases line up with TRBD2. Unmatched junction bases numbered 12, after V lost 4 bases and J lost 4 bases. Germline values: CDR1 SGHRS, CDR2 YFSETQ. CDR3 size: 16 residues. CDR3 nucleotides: TGCGCCAGCAGCCCCACTCCTAGCGGTAGGGCAGATACGCAGTATTTT. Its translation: CASSPTPSGRADTQYF.

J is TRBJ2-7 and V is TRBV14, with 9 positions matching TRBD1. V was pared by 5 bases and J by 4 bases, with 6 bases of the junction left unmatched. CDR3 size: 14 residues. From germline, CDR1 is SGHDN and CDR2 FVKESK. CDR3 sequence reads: CASSYGTGKYEQYF. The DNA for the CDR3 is TGTGCCAGCAGCTACGGGACAGGGAAGTACGAGCAGTACTTC.

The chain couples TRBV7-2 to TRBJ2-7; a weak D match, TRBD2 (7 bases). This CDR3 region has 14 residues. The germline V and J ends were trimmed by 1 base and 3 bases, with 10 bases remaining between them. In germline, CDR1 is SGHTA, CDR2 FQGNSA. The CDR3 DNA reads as TGTGCCAGCAGCTTAGAAGGGGGGGTCTACGAGCAGTACTTC. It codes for CASSLEGGVYEQYF. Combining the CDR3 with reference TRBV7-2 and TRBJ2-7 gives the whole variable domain GAGVSQSPSNKVTEKGKDVELRCDPISGHTALYWYRQSLGQGLEFLIYFQGNSAPDKSGLPSDRFSAERTGGSVSTLTIQRTQQEDSAVYLCASSLEGGVYEQYFGPGTRLTVT.

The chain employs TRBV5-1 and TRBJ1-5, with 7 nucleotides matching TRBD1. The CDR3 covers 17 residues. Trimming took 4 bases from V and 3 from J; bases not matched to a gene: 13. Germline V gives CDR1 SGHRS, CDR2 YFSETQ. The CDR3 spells CASSLGPHTGANQPQHF. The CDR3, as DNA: TGCGCCAGCAGCCTGGGTCCCCATACAGGGGCCAATCAGCCCCAGCATTTT. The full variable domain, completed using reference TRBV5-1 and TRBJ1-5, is KAGVTQTPRYLIKTRGQQVTLSCSPISGHRSVSWYQQTPGQGLQFLFEYFSETQRNKGNFPGRFSGRQFSNSRSEMNVSTLELGDSALYLCASSLGPHTGANQPQHFGDGTRLSIL.

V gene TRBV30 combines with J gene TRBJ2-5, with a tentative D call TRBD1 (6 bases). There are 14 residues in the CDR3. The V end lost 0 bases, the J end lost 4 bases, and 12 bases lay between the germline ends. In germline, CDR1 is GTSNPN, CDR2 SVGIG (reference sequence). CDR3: CAWSVLLGGETQYF. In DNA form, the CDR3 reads TGTGCCTGGAGTGTACTATTAGGGGGAGAGACCCAGTACTTC.

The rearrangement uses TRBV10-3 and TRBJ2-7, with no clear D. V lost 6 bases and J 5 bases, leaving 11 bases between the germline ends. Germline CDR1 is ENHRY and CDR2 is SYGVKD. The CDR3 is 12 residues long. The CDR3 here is CAIRTPRDEQYF. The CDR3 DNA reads TGTGCCATCAGGACTCCACGCGACGAGCAGTACTTC.

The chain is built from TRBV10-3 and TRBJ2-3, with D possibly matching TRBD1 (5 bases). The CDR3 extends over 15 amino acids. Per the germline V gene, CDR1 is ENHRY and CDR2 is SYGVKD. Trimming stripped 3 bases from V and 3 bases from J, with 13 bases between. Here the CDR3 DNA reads TGTGCCATCAGTGAATCGGCAGGGTTTACAGATACGCAGTATTTT. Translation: CAISESAGFTDTQYF.

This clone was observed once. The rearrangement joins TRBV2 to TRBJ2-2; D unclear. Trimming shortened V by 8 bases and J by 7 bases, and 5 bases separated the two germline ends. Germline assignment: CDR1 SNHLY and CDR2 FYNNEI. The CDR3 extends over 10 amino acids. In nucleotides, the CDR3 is TGTGCCAGCTACAGCGGGGAGCTGTTTTTT. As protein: CASYSGELFF. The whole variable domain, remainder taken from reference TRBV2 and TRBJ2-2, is EPEVTQTPSHQVTQMGQEVILRCVPISNHLYFYWYRQILGQKVEFLVSFYNNEISEKSEIFDDQFSVERPDGSNFTLKIRSTKLEDSAMYFCASYSGELFFGEGSRLTVL.